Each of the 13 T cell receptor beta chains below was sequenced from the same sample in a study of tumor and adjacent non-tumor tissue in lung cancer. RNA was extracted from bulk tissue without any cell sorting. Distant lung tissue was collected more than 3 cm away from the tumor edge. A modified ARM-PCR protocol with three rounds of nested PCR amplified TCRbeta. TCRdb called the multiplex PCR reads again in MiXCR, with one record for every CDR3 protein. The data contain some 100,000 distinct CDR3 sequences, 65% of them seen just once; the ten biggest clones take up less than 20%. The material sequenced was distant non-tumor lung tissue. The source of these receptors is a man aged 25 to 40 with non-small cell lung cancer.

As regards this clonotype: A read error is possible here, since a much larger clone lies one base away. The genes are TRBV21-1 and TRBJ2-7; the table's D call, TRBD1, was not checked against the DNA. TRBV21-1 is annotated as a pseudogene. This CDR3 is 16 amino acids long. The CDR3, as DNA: TGTGCCGGCAGCAAAACAGGCGGGAGAGGGTCCTACGAGCAGTACTTC. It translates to CAGSKTGGRGSYEQYF.

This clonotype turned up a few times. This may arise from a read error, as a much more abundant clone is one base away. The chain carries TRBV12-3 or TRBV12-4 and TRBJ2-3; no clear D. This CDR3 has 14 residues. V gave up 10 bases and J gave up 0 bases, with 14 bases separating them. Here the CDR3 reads CATQRSPSTDTQYF. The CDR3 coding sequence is TGTGCCACTCAGAGGTCCCCTAGCACAGATACGCAGTATTTT.

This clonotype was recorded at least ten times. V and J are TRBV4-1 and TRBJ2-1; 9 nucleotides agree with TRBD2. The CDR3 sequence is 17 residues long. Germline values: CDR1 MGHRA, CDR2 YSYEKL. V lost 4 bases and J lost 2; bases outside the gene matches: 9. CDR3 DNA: TGCGCCAGCAGCCCAATAGGGCGGGGGGGGCCCTACAATGAGCAGTTCTTC. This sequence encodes CASSPIGRGGPYNEQFF.

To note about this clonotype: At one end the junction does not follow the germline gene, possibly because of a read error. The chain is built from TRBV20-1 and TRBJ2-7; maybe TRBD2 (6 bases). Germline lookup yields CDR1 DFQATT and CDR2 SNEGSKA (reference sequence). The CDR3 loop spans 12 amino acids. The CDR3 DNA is TGCAGTGCAAAGATGGCTAGCAGCGGGCAGTACTTT. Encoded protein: CSAKMASSGQYF.

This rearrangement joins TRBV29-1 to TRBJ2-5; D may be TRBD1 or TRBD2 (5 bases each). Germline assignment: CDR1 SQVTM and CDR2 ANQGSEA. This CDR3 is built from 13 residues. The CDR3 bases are TGCAACGCCACGGGACGAGTGTTGGAGACCCAGTACTTC. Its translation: CNATGRVLETQYF.

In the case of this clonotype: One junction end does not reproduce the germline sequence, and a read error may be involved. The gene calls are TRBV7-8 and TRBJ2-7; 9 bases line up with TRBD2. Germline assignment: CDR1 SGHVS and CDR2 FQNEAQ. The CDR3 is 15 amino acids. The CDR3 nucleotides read TGTGTCAGCAGCTCACGTAGACTAGCGGCCTACGAGCAGTACTTC. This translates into CVSSSRRLAAYEQYF.

The CDR3 region has the DNA TGCAGTACCAGACTGACAGGGGGAAAGACTGAGCAGTTCTTC. Its translation: CSTRLTGGKTEQFF. This chain links TRBV20-1 with TRBJ2-1, with 9 nucleotides matching TRBD1. Germline V CDR1 and CDR2: DFQATT, SNEGSKA (reference sequence). With V trimmed by 8 bases and J by 9 bases, 14 bases remained unmatched. The CDR3 spans 14 residues.

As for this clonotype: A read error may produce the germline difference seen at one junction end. The CDR3 loop reads CSARGAGGPSGTEYF. The CDR3 DNA sequence: TGCAGTGCTAGGGGAGCGGGGGGGCCATCAGGTACGGAGTATTTT. The chain is built from TRBV20-1 and TRBJ2-3, with 10 bases fitting TRBD2. This CDR3 is 15 amino acids long. The germline CDR1 and CDR2 sequences are DFQATT and SNEGSKA (reference sequence).

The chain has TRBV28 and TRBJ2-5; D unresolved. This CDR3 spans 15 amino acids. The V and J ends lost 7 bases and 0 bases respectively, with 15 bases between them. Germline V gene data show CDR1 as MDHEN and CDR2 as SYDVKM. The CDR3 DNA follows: TGTGCCAGCACCACCGGTCGGCATTACCAAGAGACCCAGTACTTC. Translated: CASTTGRHYQETQYF. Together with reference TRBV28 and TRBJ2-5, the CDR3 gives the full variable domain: DVKVTQSSRYLVKRTGEKVFLECVQDMDHENMFWYRQDPGLGLRLIYFSYDVKMKEKGDIPEGYSVSREKKERFSLILESASTNQTSMYLCASTTGRHYQETQYFGPGTRLLVL.

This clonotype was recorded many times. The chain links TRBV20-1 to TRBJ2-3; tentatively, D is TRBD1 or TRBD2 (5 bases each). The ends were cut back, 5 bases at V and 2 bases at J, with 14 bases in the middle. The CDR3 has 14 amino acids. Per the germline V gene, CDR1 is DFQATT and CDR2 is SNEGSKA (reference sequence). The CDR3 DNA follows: TGCAGTGCTCCCTACAGAGGGGACACAGATACGCAGTATTTT. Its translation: CSAPYRGDTDTQYF.

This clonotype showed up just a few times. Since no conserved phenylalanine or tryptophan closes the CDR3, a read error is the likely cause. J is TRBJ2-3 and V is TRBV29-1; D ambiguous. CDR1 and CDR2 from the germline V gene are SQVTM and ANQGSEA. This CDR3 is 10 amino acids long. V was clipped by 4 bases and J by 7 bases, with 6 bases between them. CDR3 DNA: TGCAGCGTTGTTCGACATACGCAGTATTAT. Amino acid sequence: CSVVRHTQYY.

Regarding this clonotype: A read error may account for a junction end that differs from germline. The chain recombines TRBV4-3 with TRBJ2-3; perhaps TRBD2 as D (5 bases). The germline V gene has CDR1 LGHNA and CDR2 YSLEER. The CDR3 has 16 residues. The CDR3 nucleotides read TGCACCAGCAGCCAAGATGGAGTCGGGATCACAGATATGCAGTATTTT. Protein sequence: CTSSQDGVGITDMQYF.

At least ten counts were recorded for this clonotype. CDR3 sequence reads: CASSLVPGSSYNEQFF. For the CDR3, the DNA is TGTGCCAGCAGCTTAGTTCCCGGAAGCTCCTACAATGAGCAGTTCTTC. The chain joins TRBV7-8 to TRBJ2-1; D call uncertain. This CDR3 region has 16 residues. V lost 1 base and J 0 bases, leaving 10 bases between the germline ends. CDR1 is SGHVS and CDR2 is FQNEAQ in the germline V gene.